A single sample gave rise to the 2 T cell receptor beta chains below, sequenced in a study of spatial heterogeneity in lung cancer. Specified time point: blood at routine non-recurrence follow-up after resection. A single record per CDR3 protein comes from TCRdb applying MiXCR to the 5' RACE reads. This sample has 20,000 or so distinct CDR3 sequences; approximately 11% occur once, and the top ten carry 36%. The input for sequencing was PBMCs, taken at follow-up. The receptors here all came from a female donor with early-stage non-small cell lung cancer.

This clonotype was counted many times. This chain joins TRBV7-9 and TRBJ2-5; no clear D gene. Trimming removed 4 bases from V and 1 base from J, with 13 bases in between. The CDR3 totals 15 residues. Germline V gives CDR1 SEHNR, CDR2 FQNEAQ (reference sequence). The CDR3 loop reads CASSSLRTAQETQYF. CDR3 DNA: TGTGCCAGCAGCTCCTTGAGGACGGCCCAAGAGACCCAGTACTTC. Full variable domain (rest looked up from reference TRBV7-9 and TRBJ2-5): DTGVSQNPRHKITKRGQNVTFRCDPISEHNRLYWYRQTLGQGPEFLTYFQNEAQLEKSRLLSDRFSAERPKGSFSTLEIQRTEQGDSAMYLCASSSLRTAQETQYFGPGTRLLVL.

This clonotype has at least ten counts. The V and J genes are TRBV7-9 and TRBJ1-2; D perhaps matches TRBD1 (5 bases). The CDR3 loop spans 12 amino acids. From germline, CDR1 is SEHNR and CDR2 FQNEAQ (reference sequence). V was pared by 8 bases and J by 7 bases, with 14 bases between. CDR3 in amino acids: CASQGGLVGYTF. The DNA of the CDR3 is TGTGCCAGCCAGGGTGGATTAGTTGGCTACACCTTC.